This T cell receptor beta chain was observed in a study of blood T cell repertoires in COVID-19. Study context: Collection of acute and convalescent COVID-19 samples took place in the United States, Italy and Spain. Sources were T cells, B-cell-depleted T cells, or PBMCs; the material itself was cDNA or gDNA.

This clone was counted between two and nine times. Original processing notes: Estimated nucleated cell counts came from reference gene primer amplification. The repertoire was sequenced with immunoSEQ multiplex PCR; TCRdb's copy has only in-frame clones and lacks some. The V and J calls and clone size come from that table; D and trimming were worked out from the DNA. Of fewer than 300,000 clones in the sample, 80% to 90% were seen once. V trimming: 1 base; J trimming: 6 bases; junction bases outside the gene matches: 8. The CDR3 totals 16 residues. Germline loops: CDR1 LGHNA, CDR2 YNFKEQ. Source material: peripheral blood. This sequence originates from a woman aged 45-65 years with acute or convalescent COVID-19. The chain combines TRBV4-2 with TRBJ2-1; 8 bases fit TRBD2. The CDR3 bases are TGTGCCAGCAGCCAAGCGAAGGGACTAGAGGGCAATGAGCAGTTCTTC. It translates to CASSQAKGLEGNEQFF.